The present TCR beta chain was sequenced within a study of response to subunit inactivated influenza vaccine. Study-wide results and limits: It was the authors' suggestion that each seasonal influenza vaccination recruits few new T cells.

The CDR3 runs to 14 residues. Germline V gene lookup returns CDR1 LGHDT and CDR2 YNNKEL (reference sequence). The V gene end was trimmed by 5 bases and the J gene end by 6 bases; junction bases not matched to a gene: 7. Remarks on this clonotype: Its antigen is undetermined.

TCRdb reprocessed the RT-PCR reads via MiXCR and lists one record per CDR3 protein. The data contain 450,000 to 500,000 distinct CDR3 sequences, approximately 9.9% of them singletons. This chain uses TRBV3-1 with TRBJ1-5; 7 bases match TRBD1. The receptor was derived from a man aged 50-59 years who received an inactivated influenza vaccine. The sample here was PBMCs from blood, taken more than 35 days after vaccination. The CDR3 DNA is TGTGCCAGCAGCTCGACAGGGAAGGGTCAGCCCCAGCATTTT. Encoded protein: CASSSTGKGQPQHF.